This paragraph covers one T cell receptor beta chain sequence. Per the germline V gene, CDR1 is SGHTA and CDR2 is FQGNSA. Trimming stripped 2 bases from V and 1 base from J, with 21 bases between. There are 18 residues in the CDR3. The data were obtained in a study of blood T cell repertoires in COVID-19. Produced via immunoSEQ multiplex PCR; TCRdb's table is partial and in-frame only. The table records just over 650,000 clones, 75% to 90% of them present only once. Specimen: peripheral blood. The receptor comes from a young woman with acute or convalescent COVID-19. This chain joins TRBV7-2 and TRBJ2-7; TRBD1 might be the D (6 bases). CDR3 in amino acids: CASSLRLAPGTPSYEQYF. The CDR3 DNA reads TGTGCCAGCAGCTTAAGATTGGCCCCCGGGACACCTTCCTACGAGCAGTACTTC.